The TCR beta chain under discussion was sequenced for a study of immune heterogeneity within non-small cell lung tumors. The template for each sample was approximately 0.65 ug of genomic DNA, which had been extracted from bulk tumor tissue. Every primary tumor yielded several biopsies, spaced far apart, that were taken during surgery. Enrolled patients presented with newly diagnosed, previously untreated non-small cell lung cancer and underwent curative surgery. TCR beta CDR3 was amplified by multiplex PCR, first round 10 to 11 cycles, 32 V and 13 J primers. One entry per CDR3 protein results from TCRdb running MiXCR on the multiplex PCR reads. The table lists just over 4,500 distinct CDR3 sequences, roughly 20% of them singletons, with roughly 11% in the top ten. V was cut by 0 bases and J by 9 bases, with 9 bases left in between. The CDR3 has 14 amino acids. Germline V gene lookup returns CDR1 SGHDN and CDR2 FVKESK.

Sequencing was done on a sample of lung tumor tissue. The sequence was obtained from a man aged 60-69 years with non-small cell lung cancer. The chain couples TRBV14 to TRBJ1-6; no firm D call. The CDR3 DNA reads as TGTGCCAGCAGCCAAGATTTTTCGGGTTCACCCCTCCACTTT. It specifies CASSQDFSGSPLHF.